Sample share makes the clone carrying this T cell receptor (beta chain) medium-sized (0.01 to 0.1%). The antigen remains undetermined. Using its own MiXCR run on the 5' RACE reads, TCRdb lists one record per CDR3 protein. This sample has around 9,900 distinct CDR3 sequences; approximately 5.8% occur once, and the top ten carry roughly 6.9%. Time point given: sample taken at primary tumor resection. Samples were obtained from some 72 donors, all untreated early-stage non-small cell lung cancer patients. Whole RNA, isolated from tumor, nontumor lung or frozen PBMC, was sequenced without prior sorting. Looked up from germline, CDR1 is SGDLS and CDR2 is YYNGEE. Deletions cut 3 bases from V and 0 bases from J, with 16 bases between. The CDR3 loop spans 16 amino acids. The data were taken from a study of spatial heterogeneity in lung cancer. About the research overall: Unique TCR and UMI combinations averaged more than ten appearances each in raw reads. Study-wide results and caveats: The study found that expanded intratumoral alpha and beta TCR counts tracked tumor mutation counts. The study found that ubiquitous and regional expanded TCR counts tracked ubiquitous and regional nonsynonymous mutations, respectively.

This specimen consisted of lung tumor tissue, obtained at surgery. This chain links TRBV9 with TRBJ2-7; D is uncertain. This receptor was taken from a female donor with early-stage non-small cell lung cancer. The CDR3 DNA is TGTGCCAGCAGCGCCTCCGGCTTGCCCAACTCCTACGAGCAGTACTTC. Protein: CASSASGLPNSYEQYF.